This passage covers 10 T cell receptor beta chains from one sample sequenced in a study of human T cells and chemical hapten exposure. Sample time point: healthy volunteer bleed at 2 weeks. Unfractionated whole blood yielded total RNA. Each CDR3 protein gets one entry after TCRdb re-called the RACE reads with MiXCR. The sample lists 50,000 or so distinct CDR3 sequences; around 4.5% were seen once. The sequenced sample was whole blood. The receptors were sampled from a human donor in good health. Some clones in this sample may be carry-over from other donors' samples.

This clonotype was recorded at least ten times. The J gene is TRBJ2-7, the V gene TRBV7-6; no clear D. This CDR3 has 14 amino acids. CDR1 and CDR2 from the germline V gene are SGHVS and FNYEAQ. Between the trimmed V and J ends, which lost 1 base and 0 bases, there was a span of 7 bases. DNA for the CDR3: TGTGCCAGCAGCTTAGGGAGCAGCTCCTACGAGCAGTACTTC. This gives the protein CASSLGSSSYEQYF. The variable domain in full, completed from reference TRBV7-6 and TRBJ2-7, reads GAGVSQSPRYKVTKRGQDVALRCDPISGHVSLYWYRQALGQGPEFLTYFNYEAQQDKSGLPNDRFSAERPEGSISTLTIQRTEQRDSAMYRCASSLGSSSYEQYFGPGTRLTVT.

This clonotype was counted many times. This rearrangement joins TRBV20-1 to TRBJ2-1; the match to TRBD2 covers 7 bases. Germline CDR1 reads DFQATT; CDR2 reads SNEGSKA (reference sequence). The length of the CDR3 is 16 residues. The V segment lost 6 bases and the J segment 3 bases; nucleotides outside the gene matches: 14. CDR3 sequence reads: CSATPRAGEIYNEQFF. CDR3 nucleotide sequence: TGCAGTGCCACCCCTAGGGCGGGAGAGATCTACAATGAGCAGTTCTTC.

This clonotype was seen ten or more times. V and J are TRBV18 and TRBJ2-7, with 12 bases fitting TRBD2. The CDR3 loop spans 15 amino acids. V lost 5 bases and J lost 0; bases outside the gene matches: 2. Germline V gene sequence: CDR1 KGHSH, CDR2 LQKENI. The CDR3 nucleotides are TGTGCCAGCTCAAGGACTAGCGGGAACTCCTACGAGCAGTACTTC. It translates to CASSRTSGNSYEQYF.

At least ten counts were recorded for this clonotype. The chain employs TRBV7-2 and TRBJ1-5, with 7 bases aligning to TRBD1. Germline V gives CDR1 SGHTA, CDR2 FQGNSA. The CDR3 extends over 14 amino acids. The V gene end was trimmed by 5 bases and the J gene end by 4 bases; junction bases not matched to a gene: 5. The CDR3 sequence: CASSTTGLNQPQHF. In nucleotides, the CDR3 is TGTGCCAGCAGCACGACAGGGCTGAATCAGCCCCAGCATTTT.

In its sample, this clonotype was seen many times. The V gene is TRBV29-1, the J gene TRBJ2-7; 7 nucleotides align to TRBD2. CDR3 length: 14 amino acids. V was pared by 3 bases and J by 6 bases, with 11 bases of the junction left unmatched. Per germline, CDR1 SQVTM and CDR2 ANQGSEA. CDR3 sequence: CSVDGGSLIGEQYF. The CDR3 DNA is TGCAGCGTTGACGGCGGGAGCCTTATCGGCGAGCAGTACTTC.

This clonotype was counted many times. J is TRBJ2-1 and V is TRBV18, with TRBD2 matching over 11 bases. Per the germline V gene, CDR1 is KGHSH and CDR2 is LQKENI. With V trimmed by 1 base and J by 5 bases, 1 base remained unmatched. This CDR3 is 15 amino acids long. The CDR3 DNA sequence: TGTGCCAGCTCACCACAGACTAGCGGGAACAATGAGCAGTTCTTC. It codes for CASSPQTSGNNEQFF.

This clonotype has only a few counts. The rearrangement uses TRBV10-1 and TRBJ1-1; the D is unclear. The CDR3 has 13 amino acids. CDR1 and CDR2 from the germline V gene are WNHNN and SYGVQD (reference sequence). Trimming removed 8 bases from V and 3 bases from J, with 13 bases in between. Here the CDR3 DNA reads TGCGCCAGCGCAGTCGGCCAGGACACTGAAGCTTTCTTT. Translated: CASAVGQDTEAFF.

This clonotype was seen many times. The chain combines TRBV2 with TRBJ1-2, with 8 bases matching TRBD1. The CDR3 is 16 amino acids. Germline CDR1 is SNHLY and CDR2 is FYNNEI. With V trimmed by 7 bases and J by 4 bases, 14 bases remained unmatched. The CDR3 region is CASTSSRGQGSYGYTF. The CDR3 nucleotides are TGTGCCAGCACTTCTTCCCGCGGACAGGGCAGCTATGGCTACACCTTC.

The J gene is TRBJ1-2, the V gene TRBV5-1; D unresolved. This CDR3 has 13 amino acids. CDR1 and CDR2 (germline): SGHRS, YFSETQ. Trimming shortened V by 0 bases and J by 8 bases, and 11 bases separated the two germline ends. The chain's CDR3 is CASSLGPREGYTF. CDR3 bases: TGCGCCAGCAGCTTGGGGCCTAGAGAGGGCTACACCTTC. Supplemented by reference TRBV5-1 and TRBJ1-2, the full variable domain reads KAGVTQTPRYLIKTRGQQVTLSCSPISGHRSVSWYQQTPGQGLQFLFEYFSETQRNKGNFPGRFSGRQFSNSRSEMNVSTLELGDSALYLCASSLGPREGYTFGSGTRLTVV.

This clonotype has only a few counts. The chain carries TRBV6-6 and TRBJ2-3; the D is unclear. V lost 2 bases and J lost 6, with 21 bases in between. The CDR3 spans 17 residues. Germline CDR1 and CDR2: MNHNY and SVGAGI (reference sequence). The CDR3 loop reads CASSYQERLIYVDTQYF. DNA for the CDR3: TGTGCCAGCAGTTACCAAGAGCGCCTGATCTACGTGGATACGCAGTATTTT.